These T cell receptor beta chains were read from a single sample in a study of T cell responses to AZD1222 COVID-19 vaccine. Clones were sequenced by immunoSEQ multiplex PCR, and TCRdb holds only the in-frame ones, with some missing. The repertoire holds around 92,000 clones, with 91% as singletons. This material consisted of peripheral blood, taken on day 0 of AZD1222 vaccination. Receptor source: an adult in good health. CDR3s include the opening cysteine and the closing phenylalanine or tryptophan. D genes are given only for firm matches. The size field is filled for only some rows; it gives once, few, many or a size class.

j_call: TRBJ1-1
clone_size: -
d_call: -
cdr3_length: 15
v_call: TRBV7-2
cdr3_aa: CASSLVFGGGTEAFF
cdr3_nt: TGTGCCAGCAGCTTAGTTTTTGGAGGGGGCACTGAAGCTTTCTTT

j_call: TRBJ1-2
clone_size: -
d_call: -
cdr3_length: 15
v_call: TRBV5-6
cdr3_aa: CASSYDPAGGYGYTF
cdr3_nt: TGTGCCAGCAGTTACGACCCTGCCGGCGGCTATGGCTACACCTTC

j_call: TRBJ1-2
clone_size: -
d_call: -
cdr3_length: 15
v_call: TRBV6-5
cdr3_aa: CASSYSSTANYGYTF
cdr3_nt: TGTGCCAGCAGTTACTCCTCGACAGCCAACTATGGCTACACCTTC

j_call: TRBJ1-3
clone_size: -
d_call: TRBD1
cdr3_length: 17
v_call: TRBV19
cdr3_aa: CASSGSGQGASGNTIYF
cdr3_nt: TGTGCCAGTAGTGGATCGGGACAGGGGGCCTCTGGAAACACCATATATTTT

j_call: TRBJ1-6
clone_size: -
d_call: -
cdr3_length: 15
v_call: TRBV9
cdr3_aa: CASSAEGSYNSPLHF
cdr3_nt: TGTGCCAGCAGCGCGGAGGGCTCCTATAATTCACCCCTCCACTTT

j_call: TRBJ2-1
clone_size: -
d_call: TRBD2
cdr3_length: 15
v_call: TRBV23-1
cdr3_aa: CASYGAGAGLDEQFF
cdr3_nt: TGCGCCAGCTATGGGGCGGGAGCGGGGTTGGATGAGCAGTTCTTC

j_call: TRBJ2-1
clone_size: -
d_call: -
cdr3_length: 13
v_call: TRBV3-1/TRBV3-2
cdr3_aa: CASSQARGYEQFF
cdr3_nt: TGTGCCAGCAGCCAAGCACGGGGCTATGAGCAGTTCTTC

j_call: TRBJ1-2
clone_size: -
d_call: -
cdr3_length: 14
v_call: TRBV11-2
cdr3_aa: CASTALVLRGGYTF
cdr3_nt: TGTGCCAGCACCGCGCTTGTCCTCCGAGGTGGCTACACCTTC

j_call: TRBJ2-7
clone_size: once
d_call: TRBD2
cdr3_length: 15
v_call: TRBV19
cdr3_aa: CASSLPDGRASEQYF
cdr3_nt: TGTGCCAGTAGTCTCCCAGACGGGAGGGCCAGCGAGCAGTACTTC

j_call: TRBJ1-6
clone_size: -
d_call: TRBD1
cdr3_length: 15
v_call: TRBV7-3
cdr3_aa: CASSLSGTANSPLHF
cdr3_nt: TGTGCCAGCAGCTTAAGTGGGACAGCAAATTCACCCCTCCACTTT

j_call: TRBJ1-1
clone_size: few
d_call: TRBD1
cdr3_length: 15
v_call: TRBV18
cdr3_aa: CASSPAGQLYTEAFF
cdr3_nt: TGTGCCAGCTCACCAGCGGGACAGTTATACACTGAAGCTTTCTTT

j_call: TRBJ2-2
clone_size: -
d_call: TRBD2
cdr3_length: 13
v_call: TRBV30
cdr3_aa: CAWGSGTTGELFF
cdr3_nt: TGTGCCTGGGGCAGCGGGACCACCGGGGAGCTGTTTTTT

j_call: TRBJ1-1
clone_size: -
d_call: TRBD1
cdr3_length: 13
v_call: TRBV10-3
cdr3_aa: CAIRDRVGTEAFF
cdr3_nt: TGTGCCATCAGGGACAGGGTGGGCACTGAAGCTTTCTTT

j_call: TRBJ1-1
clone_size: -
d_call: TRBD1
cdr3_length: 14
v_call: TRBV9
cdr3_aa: CASSVGRGLTEAFF
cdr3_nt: TGTGCCAGCAGCGTGGGCAGGGGGTTGACTGAAGCTTTCTTT

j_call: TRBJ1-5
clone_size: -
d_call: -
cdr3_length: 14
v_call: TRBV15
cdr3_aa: CATCEGQLHQPQHF
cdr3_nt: TGTGCCACCTGCGAGGGACAACTCCATCAGCCCCAGCATTTT

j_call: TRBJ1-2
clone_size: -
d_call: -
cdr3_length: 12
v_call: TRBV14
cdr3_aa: CASSQARAGYTF
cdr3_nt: TGTGCCAGCAGCCAAGCCAGGGCCGGCTACACCTTC

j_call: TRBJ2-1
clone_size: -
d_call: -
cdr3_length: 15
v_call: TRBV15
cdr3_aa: CATTPGASSYNEQFF
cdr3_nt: TGTGCCACCACGCCGGGAGCTAGCTCCTACAATGAGCAGTTCTTC

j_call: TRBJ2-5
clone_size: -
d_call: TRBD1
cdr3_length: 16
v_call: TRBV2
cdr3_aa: CASSAKRQGMQETQYF
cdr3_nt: TGTGCCAGCAGTGCTAAGCGACAGGGGATGCAAGAGACCCAGTACTTC

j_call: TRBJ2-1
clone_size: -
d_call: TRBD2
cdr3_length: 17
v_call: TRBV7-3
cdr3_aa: CASSPRASGSPYNEQFF
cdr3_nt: TGTGCCAGCAGCCCCAGGGCTAGCGGGAGCCCCTACAATGAGCAGTTCTTC

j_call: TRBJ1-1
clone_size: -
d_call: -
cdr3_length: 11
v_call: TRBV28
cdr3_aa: CASSQGVRAFF
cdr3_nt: TGTGCCAGCAGCCAAGGGGTTAGGGCTTTCTTT

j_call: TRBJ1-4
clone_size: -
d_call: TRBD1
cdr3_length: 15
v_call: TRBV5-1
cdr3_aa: CASSAPGTGGEKLFF
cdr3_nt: TGCGCCAGCAGCGCGCCAGGGACAGGGGGCGAAAAACTGTTTTTT

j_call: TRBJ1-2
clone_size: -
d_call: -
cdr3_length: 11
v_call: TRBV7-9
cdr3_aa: CASSVGHGYTF
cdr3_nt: TGTGCCAGCAGCGTCGGACATGGCTACACCTTC

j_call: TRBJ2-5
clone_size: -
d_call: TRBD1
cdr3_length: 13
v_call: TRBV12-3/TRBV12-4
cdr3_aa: CASSSDREETQYF
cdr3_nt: TGTGCCAGCAGTTCGGACAGGGAGGAGACCCAGTACTTC

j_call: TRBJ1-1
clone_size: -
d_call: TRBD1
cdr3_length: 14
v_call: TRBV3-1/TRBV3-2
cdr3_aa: CASSTSTGEGEAFF
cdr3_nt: TGTGCCAGCAGCACCTCGACAGGGGAGGGTGAAGCTTTCTTT

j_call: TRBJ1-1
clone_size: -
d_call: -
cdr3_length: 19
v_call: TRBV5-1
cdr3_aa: CASSSPRGGGIPPNTEAFF
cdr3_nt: TGCGCCAGCAGCTCTCCCCGGGGGGGCGGCATCCCCCCGAACACTGAAGCTTTCTTT

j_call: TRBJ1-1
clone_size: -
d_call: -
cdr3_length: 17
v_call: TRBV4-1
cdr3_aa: CASSQRTLPAMNTEAFF
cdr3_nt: TGCGCCAGCAGCCAAAGGACGCTCCCGGCCATGAACACTGAAGCTTTCTTT

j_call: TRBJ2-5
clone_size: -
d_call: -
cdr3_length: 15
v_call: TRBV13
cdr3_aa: CASSGVRGERETQYF
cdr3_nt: TGTGCCAGCAGCGGGGTCAGGGGTGAGAGGGAGACCCAGTACTTC

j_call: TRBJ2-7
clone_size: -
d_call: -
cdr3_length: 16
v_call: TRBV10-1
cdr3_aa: CASTLIGGRSSYEQYF
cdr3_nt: TGCGCCAGCACCCTTATCGGGGGCAGGTCTTCCTACGAGCAGTACTTC